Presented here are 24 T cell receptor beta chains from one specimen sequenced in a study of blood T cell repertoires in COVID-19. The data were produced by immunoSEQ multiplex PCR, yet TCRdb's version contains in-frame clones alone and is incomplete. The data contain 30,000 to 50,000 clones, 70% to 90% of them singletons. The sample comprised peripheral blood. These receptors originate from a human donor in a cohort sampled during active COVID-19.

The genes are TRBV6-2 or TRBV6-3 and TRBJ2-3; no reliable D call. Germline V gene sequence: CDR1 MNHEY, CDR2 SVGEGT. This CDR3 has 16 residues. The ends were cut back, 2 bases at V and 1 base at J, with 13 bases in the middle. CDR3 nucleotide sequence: TGTGCCAGCAGTTACGATCTCGGAGTCGGCACAGATACGCAGTATTTT. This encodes CASSYDLGVGTDTQYF.

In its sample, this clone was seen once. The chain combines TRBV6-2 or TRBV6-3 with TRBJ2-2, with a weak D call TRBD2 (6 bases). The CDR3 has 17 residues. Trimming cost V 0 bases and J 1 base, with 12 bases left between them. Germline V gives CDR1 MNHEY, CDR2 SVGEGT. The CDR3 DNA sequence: TGTGCCAGCAGTTACTCGAGTAGGCGGGAGAACACCGGGGAGCTGTTTTTT. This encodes CASSYSSRRENTGELFF.

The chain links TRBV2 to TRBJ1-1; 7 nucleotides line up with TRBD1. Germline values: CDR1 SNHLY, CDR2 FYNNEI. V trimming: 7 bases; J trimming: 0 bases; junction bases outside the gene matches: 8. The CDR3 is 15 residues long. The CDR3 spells CASMRDRNVNTEAFF. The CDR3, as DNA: TGTGCCAGCATGCGGGACAGAAACGTGAACACTGAAGCTTTCTTT. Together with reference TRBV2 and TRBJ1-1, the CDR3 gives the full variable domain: EPEVTQTPSHQVTQMGQEVILRCVPISNHLYFYWYRQILGQKVEFLVSFYNNEISEKSEIFDDQFSVERPDGSNFTLKIRSTKLEDSAMYFCASMRDRNVNTEAFFGQGTRLTVV.

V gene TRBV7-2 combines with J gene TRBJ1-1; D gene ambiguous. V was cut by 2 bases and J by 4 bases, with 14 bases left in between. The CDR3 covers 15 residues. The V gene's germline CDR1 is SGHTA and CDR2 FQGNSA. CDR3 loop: CASSLRGRPTTEAFF. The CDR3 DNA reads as TGTGCCAGCAGCTTAAGAGGCCGGCCGACCACTGAAGCTTTCTTT.

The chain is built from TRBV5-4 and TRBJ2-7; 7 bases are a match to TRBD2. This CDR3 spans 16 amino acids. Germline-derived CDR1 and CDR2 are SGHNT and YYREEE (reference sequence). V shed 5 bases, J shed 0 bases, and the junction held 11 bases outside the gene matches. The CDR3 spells CASSWGGDSSSYEQYF. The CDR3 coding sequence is TGTGCCAGCAGTTGGGGGGGGGACTCGAGCTCCTACGAGCAGTACTTC.

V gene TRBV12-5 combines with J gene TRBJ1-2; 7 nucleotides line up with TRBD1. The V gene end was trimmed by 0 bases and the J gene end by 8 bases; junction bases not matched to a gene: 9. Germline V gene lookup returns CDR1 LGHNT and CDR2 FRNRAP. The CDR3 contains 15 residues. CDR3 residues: CASGLVRQGGDGYTF. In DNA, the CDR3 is TGTGCTAGTGGTTTGGTACGGCAGGGGGGTGACGGCTACACCTTC.

DNA of the CDR3: TGTGCCAGCAGCTCGGGACTCCTTCGGCATACGCAGTATTTT. Amino acids: CASSSGLLRHTQYF. This rearrangement joins TRBV5-8 to TRBJ2-3; tentatively, D is TRBD2 (6 bases). Per the germline V gene, CDR1 is SGHTS and CDR2 is YDEGEE. The CDR3 length is 14 residues. The V end was cut by 3 bases, the J end by 7 bases, with 15 bases between.

DNA for the CDR3: TGTGCCAGCAGTCCCGGGCCCCCAGGGAAGCCTTTCTTT. It is translated as CASSPGPPGKPFF. The V and J genes are TRBV27 and TRBJ1-1, with D perhaps TRBD1 (5 bases). This CDR3 is built from 13 residues. Trimming took off 5 bases at V and 12 bases at J, with 19 bases between the two ends. Germline V gene data show CDR1 as MNHEY and CDR2 as SMNVEV (reference sequence).

The CDR3 is CASSINYNQPQHF. Here the CDR3 DNA reads TGTGCCAGTAGTATTAACTACAATCAGCCCCAGCATTTT. The rearrangement links TRBV19 to TRBJ1-5; D not certain. The V end lost 3 bases, the J end lost 3 bases, and 6 bases lay between the germline ends. The CDR3 is 13 residues long. Germline assignment: CDR1 LNHDA and CDR2 SQIVND (reference sequence).

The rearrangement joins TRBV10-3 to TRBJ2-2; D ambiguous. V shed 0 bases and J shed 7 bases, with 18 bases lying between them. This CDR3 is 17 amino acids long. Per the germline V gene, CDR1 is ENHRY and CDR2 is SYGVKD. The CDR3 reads CAISESRNTALVGELFF. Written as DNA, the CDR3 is TGTGCCATCAGTGAGTCCAGGAACACAGCCCTGGTCGGGGAGCTGTTTTTT.

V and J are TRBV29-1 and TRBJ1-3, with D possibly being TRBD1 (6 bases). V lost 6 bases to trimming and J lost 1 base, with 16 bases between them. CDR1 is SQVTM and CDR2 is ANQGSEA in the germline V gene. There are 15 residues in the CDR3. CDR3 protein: CSVAQGYLSGNTIYF. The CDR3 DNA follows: TGCAGCGTGGCTCAGGGGTATTTGTCTGGAAACACCATATATTTT.

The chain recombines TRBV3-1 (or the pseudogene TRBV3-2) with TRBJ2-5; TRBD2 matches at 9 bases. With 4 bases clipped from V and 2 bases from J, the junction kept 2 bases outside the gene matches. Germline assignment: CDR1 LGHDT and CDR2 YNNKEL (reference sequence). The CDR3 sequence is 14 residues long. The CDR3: CASSLAGVQETQYF. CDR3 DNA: TGTGCCAGCAGCCTAGCGGGGGTACAAGAGACCCAGTACTTC.

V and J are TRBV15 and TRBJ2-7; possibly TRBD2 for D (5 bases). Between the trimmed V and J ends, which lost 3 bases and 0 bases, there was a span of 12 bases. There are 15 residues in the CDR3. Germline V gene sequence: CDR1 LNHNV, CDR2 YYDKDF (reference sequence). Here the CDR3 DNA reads TGTGCCACCAGCAGGGCGGGCGAGTTCTCCTACGAGCAGTACTTC. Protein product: CATSRAGEFSYEQYF.

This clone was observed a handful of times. The CDR3 DNA is TGTGCCAGCACCGTAGCGGGGGGGCATTTCGACGGGGCCAACGTCCTGACTTTC. Encoded protein: CASTVAGGHFDGANVLTF. The chain is built from TRBV5-4 and TRBJ2-6; the match to TRBD2 covers 11 bases. J lost 4 bases, V lost 6 bases, and 12 bases had no gene match. Per germline, CDR1 SGHNT and CDR2 YYREEE (reference sequence). The CDR3 runs to 18 residues.

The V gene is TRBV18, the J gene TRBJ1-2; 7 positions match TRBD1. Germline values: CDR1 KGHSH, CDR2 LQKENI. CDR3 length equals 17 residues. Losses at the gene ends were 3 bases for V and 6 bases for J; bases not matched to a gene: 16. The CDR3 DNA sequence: TGTGCCAGCTCACCCGACAGGGACTTACCCTCTAGGCATGGCTACACCTTC. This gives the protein CASSPDRDLPSRHGYTF. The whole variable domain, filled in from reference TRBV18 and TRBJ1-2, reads NAGVMQNPRHLVRRRGQEARLRCSPMKGHSHVYWYRQLPEEGLKFMVYLQKENIIDESGMPKERFSAEFPKEGPSILRIQQVVRGDSAAYFCASSPDRDLPSRHGYTFGSGTRLTVV.

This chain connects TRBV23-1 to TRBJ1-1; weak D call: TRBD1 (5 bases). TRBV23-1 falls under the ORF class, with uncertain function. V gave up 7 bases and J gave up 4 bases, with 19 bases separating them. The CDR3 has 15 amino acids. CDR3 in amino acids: CASTIVGEVCTEAFF. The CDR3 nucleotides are TGCGCCAGCACTATAGTAGGGGAGGTCTGCACTGAAGCTTTCTTT.

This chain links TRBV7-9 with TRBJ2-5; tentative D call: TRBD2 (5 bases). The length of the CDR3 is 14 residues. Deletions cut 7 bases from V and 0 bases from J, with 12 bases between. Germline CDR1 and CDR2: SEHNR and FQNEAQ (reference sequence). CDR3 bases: TGTGCCAGCACCATCTTGGAGGACCAAGAGACCCAGTACTTC. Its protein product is CASTILEDQETQYF.

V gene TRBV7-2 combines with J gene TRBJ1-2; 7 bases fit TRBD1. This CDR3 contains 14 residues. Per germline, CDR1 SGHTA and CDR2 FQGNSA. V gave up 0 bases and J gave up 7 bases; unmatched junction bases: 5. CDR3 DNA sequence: TGTGCCAGCAGCTTAGCAGGGGGCTTCTCTGGCTACACCTTC. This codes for CASSLAGGFSGYTF.

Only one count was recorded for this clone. Here the CDR3 DNA reads TGTGCCAGCAGACCGGGGGGCTCGAACACCGGGGAGCTGTTTTTT. Protein sequence: CASRPGGSNTGELFF. The chain carries TRBV5-4 and TRBJ2-2, with D perhaps matching TRBD2 (7 bases). This CDR3 spans 15 amino acids. With 5 bases removed from V and 0 bases from J, the gap between germline ends came to 11 bases. Germline CDR1 is SGHNT and CDR2 is YYREEE (reference sequence).

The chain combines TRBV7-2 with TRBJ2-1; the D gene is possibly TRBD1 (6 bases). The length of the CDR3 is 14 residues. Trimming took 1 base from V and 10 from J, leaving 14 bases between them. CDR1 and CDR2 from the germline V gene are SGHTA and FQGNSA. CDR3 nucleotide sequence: TGTGCCAGCAGCTTAGAGGGGGTAGCATCCGAGCAGTTCTTC. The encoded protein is CASSLEGVASEQFF.

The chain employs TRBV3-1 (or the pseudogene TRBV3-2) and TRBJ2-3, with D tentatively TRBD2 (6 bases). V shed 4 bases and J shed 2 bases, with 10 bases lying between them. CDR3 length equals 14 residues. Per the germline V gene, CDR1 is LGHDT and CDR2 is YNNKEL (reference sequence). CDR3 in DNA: TGTGCCAGCAGCCCCGGGGACTTCACAGATACGCAGTATTTT. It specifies CASSPGDFTDTQYF.

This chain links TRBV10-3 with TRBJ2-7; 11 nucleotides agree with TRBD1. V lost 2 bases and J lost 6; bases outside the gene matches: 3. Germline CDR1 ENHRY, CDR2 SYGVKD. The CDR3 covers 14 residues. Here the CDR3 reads CAISERGQGGEQYF. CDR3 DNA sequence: TGTGCCATCAGTGAGAGGGGACAGGGGGGCGAGCAGTACTTC.

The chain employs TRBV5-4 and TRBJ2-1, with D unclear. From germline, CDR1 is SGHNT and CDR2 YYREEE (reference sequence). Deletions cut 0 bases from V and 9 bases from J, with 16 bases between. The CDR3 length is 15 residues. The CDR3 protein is CASSLVGYLHSEQFF. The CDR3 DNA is TGTGCCAGCAGCTTGGTCGGCTACCTACACAGTGAGCAGTTCTTC.

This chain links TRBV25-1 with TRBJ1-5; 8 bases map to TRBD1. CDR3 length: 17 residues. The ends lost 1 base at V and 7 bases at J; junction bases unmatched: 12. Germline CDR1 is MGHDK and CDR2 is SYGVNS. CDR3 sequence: CASSESGGAGGRQPQHF. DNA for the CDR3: TGTGCCAGCAGTGAATCCGGTGGAGCAGGGGGCAGGCAGCCCCAGCATTTT. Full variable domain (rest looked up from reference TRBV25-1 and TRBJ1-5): EADIYQTPRYLVIGTGKKITLECSQTMGHDKMYWYQQDPGMELHLIHYSYGVNSTEKGDLSSESTVSRIRTEHFPLTLESARPSHTSQYLCASSESGGAGGRQPQHFGDGTRLSIL.